The present TCR beta chain was sequenced within a study of blood T cell repertoires in COVID-19. Turning to the study itself: COVID-19 samples collected from the United States, Italy and Spain covered acute and convalescent phases. PBMCs, B-cell-depleted T cells, or T cells were the source of the cDNA or gDNA that made up the material.

TCRdb's copy holds only in-frame clones and misses some; the assay was immunoSEQ multiplex PCR. The sample lists about 370,000 clones, around 90% occurring once. In Seattle, patients joined the study during active infection and were tracked longitudinally. Material for sequencing was peripheral blood. The sequence derives from a woman in her 30s with COVID-19, enrolled during active disease.

As DNA, the CDR3 is TGTGCCAGCAGCGTAGGGACAAGGAATCAGCCCCAGCATTTT. Encoded protein: CASSVGTRNQPQHF. The chain joins TRBV28 to TRBJ1-5; D might be TRBD1 (6 bases). Germline-derived CDR1 and CDR2 are MDHEN and SYDVKM. The CDR3 totals 14 residues. Trimming took off 6 bases at V and 4 bases at J, with 13 bases between the two ends. The whole variable domain, filled in from reference TRBV28 and TRBJ1-5, reads DVKVTQSSRYLVKRTGEKVFLECVQDMDHENMFWYRQDPGLGLRLIYFSYDVKMKEKGDIPEGYSVSREKKERFSLILESASTNQTSMYLCASSVGTRNQPQHFGDGTRLSIL.